These T cell receptor beta chains were read from a single sample in a study of T-cell memory formation after mild COVID-19. MiXCR, run by TCRdb on the 5' RACE reads, gives a single entry per CDR3 protein. The repertoire holds approximately 500,000 distinct CDR3 sequences, with roughly 23% as singletons. Specimen: PBMCs or a T cell subset sorted from them (not recorded which). All receptors derive from an adult woman who had mild COVID-19 (a few samples of this study predate the infection). Cell type and time point are not known. The conserved cysteine and the conserved F or W are not part of the CDR3 here. Part of the rows lack a size; the others show once, few, many or a class for expanded clones.

v_gene | abundance | CDR3aa
TRBV12-3/TRBV12-4 | few | ASSPGRTEAF
TRBV20-1 | - | SARGRDNQPQH
TRBV2 | - | ASIARGHTGELF
TRBV20-1 | few | SAERSDRPSTDTQY
TRBV7-6 | few | ASGDLRVSSYNEQF
TRBV5-1 | few | ASSLVAGSNNEQF
TRBV27 | few | ASAGTSGSPDSYEQY
TRBV3-1 | - | ASSQLDTIGRF
TRBV29-1 | - | SVEGRVGEAF
TRBV12-3/TRBV12-4 | few | ASSYGFYEQY
TRBV7-3 | - | ASSLTRSGLAWTGELF
TRBV24-1 | - | ATSDLRVGRGGDTQY
TRBV5-1 | few | ASSLGDTFVAGELF
TRBV18 | - | ASSPPGDSNSPLH
TRBV7-6 | - | ASSLELVAYEQY
TRBV6-2/TRBV6-3 | few | ASSSGHLILNTEAF
TRBV7-3 | few | ASSYVGGASGELF
TRBV4-1 | few | ASSQAAGRSYEQY
TRBV12-3/TRBV12-4 | many | ASSSGPTGEY
TRBV11-2 | few | ASSLPRGSGNTIY
TRBV6-5 | - | ASTVTGGRETQY
TRBV30 | - | AWSVTGQPQETQY
TRBV5-6 | - | ASSFPGSPYEQY
TRBV19 | few | ASSITGTSYEQY
TRBV12-3/TRBV12-4 | few | ASSSPPNLGYGYT
TRBV7-9 | few | ASSSMAVGESPLH
TRBV18 | - | ATSQRGSDEQY
TRBV6-5 | - | ASSYSGTGTNEQF
TRBV20-1 | - | SAFTGIDTQY
TRBV18 | - | ASSPQSSGGYNEQF
TRBV6-1 | - | ASSDGSGRSPS
TRBV9 | - | ASSGRWGAAGYT
TRBV16 | - | ASSPGRLSYEQY
TRBV27 | - | ASSARQGRSYEQY
TRBV6-4 | - | ASRTGTSVPGEQF
TRBV7-2 | few | ASTQDPTGELF
TRBV29-1 | few | SVWTGRSTEAF
TRBV19 | - | ASSIDQLAGSSEQY
TRBV15 | - | ATSREVANSPLH
TRBV12-3/TRBV12-4 | many | ASSLKTSGRPNEQF
TRBV5-1 | many | ASSPTAYEQY
TRBV7-2 | few | ASSLGRIPDTQY
TRBV28 | - | ASSPSTGRNSPLH
TRBV5-1 | few | ASSLSPTPTYEQY
TRBV29-1 | - | SVRTSGRLGTQY
TRBV7-9 | few | ASSLSGLAGFSMSTDTQY
TRBV5-1 | - | ASGWDGGMYNEQF
TRBV7-3 | - | PFWGRNTDTQY
TRBV4-2 | few | ASSQDGLPQETQY
TRBV29-1 | few | SARTGEGGYT
TRBV20-1 | few | SARTGPYEQY
TRBV12-3/TRBV12-4 | few | ASSGTYQAGEAF